What follows describes a single T cell receptor beta chain. Its antigen is as yet unknown. Extracted RNA was reverse transcribed, and the resulting cDNA served as sequencing template. Produced via immunoSEQ multiplex PCR; TCRdb's table is partial and in-frame only. The sample has 200,000 to 250,000 clones, just over 55% seen once; the top ten hold under 5%. This entry comes from a study of CD8+ T cells in alopecia areata. Study-wide points: Scalp lesions, especially in alopecia totalis/universalis, had higher clonality than normal scalp. Relative to mice, TCR sharing across patients was less clear, a difference possibly HLA-related.

Sequenced input: CD8+ T cells sorted from blood. The sequence was obtained from a human donor in good health.

For the CDR3, the DNA is TGTGCCAGTAGTACCGGGGCCACTGAAGCTTTCTTT. The encoded protein is CASSTGATEAFF. J is TRBJ1-1 and V is TRBV19, with D possibly TRBD1 on 5 matching bases. CDR1 and CDR2 from the germline V gene are LNHDA and SQIVND (reference sequence). This CDR3 has 12 amino acids. Trimming left V 4 bases short and J 4 bases short, with 7 bases between. Drawing the rest from reference TRBV19 and TRBJ1-1, the complete variable domain is DGGITQSPKYLFRKEGQNVTLSCEQNLNHDAMYWYRQDPGQGLRLIYYSQIVNDFQKGDIAEGYSVSREKKESFPLTVTSAQKNPTAFYLCASSTGATEAFFGQGTRLTVV.